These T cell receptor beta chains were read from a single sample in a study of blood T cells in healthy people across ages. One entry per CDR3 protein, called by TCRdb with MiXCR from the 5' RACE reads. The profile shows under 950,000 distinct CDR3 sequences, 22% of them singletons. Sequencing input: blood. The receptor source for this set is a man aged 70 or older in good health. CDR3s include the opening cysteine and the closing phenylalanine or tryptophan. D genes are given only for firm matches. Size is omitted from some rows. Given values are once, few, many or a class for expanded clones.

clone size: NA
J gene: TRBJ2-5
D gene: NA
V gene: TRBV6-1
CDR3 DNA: TGTGCCAGCAGTCAGTCACAGGGTGGGGAGACCCAGTACTTC
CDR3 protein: CASSQSQGGETQYF

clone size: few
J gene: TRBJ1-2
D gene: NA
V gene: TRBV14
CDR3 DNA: TGTGCCAGCAGCCACTCCTCGGGGGGAGGTCATGGCTACACCTTC
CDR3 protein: CASSHSSGGGHGYTF

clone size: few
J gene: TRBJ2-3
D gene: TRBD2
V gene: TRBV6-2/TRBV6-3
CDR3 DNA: TGTGCCAGCAGGCCGGGTTTAGCGGGGGGCCGTGGAGATACGCAGTATTTT
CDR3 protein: CASRPGLAGGRGDTQYF

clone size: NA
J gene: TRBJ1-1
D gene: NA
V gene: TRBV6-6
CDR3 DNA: TGTGCCAGCAGGCCAGGGCTATCTACGGTGGTGGACACTGAAGCTTTCTTT
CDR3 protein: CASRPGLSTVVDTEAFF

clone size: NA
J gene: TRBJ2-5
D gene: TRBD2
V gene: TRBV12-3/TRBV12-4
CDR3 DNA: TGTGCCAGCAACCGGGGCGGGGGACCTCAAGAGACCCAGTACTTC
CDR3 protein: CASNRGGGPQETQYF

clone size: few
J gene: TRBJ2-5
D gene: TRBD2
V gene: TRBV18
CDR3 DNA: TGTGCCAGCTCACCACCTGCTGACGGCGGGGGAGAGACCCAGTACTTC
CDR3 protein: CASSPPADGGGETQYF

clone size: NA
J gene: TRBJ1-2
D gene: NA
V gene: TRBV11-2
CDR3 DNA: TGTGCCAGCAGTGACTTAAAAGGGGGGGGCTACACCTTC
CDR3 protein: CASSDLKGGGYTF

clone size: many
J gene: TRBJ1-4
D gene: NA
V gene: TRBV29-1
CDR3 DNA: TGCAGCGTGCTACAGGGCCAAGAGGAAAAACTGTTTTTT
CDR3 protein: CSVLQGQEEKLFF

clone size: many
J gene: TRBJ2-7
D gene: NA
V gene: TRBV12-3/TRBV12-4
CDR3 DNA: TGTGCCAGCAGTTTAGTCTACGAGCAGTACTTC
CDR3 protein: CASSLVYEQYF

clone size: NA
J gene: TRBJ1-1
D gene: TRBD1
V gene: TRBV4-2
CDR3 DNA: TGTGCCAGCAGCCAAAGGGGCGGGACAGATGACACTGAAGCTTTCTTT
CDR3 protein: CASSQRGGTDDTEAFF

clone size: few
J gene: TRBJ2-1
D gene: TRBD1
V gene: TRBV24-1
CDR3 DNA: TGTGCCACCAGTGATCTAGGACAGGGGGCGCCCCATGAGCAGTTCTTC
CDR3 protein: CATSDLGQGAPHEQFF

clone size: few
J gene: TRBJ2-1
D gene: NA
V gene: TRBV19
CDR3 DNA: TGTGCCAGTAGTTCCCGACAGGCTAGCTCCTACAATGAGCAGTTCTTC
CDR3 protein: CASSSRQASSYNEQFF

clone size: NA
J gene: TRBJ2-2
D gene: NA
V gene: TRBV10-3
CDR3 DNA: TGTGCCATCATGGGGCCGGTCGGCACCGGGGAGCTGTTTTTT
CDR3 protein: CAIMGPVGTGELFF

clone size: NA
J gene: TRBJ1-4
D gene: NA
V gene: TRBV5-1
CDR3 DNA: TGCGCCAGCAGCTTGACCCCGAGACAGCCCTTTACGGGCGAAAAACTGTTTTTT
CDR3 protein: CASSLTPRQPFTGEKLFF

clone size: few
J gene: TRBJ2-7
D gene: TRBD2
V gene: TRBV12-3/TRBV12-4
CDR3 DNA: TGTGCCAGCAGTATGAGCGGGGGCCTCTCCTACGAGCAGTACTTC
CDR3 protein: CASSMSGGLSYEQYF

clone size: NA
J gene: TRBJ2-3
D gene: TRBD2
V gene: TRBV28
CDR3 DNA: TGTGCCAGCAGTTGGATAGCGGGAGAGCCGGGGTCTCCAGATACGCAGTATTTT
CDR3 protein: CASSWIAGEPGSPDTQYF

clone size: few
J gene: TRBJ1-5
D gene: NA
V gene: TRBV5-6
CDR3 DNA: TGTGCCAGCAGCTCGCAATCGGGGTATAGCAATCAGCCCCAGCATTTT
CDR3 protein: CASSSQSGYSNQPQHF

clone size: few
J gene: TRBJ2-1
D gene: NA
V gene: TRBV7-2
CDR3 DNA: TGTGCCAGCAGCTTCGCAGGGGCCTACAATGAGCAGTTCTTC
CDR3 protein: CASSFAGAYNEQFF

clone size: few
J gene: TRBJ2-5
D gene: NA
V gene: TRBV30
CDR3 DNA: TGTGCCGGAGGAGGGGGAGGGACCCAAGAGACCCAGTACTTC
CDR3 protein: CAGGGGGTQETQYF

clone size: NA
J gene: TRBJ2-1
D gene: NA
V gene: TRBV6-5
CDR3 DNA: TGTGCCAGCAGCTATACCAGGGGTCAAGGGGAGCAGTTCTTC
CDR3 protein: CASSYTRGQGEQFF

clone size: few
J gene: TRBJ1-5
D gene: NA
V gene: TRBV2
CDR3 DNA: TGTGCCAGCAGTGACTCGCAGTGGCAGCCCCAGCATTTT
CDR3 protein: CASSDSQWQPQHF

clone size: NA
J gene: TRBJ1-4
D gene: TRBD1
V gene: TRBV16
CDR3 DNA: TGTGCCAGCAGCCGCTCCGACAGGGAGGGCGAAAAACTGTTTTTT
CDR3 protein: CASSRSDREGEKLFF

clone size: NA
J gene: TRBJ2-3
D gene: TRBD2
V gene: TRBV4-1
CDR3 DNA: TGCGCCAGCAGCCAGGGATCGACTAGCGGGAGGGGGTATACGCAGTATTTT
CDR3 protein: CASSQGSTSGRGYTQYF

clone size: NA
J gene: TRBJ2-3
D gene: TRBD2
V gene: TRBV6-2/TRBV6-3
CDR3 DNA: TGTGCCATCAGGACTAGCGGAGTAACAGATACGCAGTATTTT
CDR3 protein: CAIRTSGVTDTQYF

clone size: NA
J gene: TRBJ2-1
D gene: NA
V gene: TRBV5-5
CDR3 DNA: TGTGCCAGCAGCCCCAGGGGGGGTTCCCTCTACAATGAGCAGTTCTTC
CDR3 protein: CASSPRGGSLYNEQFF

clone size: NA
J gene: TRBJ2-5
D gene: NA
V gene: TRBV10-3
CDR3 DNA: TGTGCCATCAGTGAGATCTGGGGGCAAGAGACCCAGTACTTC
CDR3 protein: CAISEIWGQETQYF

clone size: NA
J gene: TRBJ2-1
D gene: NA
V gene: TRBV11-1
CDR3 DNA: TGTGCCAGCAGCGAGCGAACGAGCTCCTACAATGAGCAGTTCTTC
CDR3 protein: CASSERTSSYNEQFF

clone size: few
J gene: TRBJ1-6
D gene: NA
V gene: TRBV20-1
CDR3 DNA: TGCAGTGCTATCCCCGGGGGGGAGGGCGTAGGTCTTAATTCACCCCTCCACTTT
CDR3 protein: CSAIPGGEGVGLNSPLHF

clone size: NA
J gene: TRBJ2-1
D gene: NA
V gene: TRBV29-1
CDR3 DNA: TGCAGCGTTGAAGATTCACGAAGAGGGTTCTTC
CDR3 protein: CSVEDSRRGFF

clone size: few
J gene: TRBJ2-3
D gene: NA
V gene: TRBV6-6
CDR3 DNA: TGTGCCAGCCACGCTGGGCTCCGCACAGATACGCAGTATTTT
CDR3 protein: CASHAGLRTDTQYF

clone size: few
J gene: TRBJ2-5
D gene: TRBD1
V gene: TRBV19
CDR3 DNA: TGTGCCAGTAGTGTAAACAGGGGGAGGCAAGAGACCCAGTACTTC
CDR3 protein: CASSVNRGRQETQYF

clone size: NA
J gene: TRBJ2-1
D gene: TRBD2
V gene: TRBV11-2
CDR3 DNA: TGTGCCAGCAGCCCCAGCGGGGGGGTAGACAATGAGCAGTTCTTC
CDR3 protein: CASSPSGGVDNEQFF

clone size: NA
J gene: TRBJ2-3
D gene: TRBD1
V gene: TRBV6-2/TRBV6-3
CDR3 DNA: TGTGCCAGCAGTTACCGGACAGGGGGAGTCGATACGCAGTATTTT
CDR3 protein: CASSYRTGGVDTQYF

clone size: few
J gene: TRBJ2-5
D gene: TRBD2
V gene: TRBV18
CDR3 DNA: TGTGCCAGCTCACCTGGAGGGCTAGCGGGAGCAGAGACCCAGTACTTC
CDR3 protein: CASSPGGLAGAETQYF

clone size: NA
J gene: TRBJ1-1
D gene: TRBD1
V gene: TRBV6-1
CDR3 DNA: TGTGCCAGCGGGACAGGGCTGAACACTGAAGCTTTCTTT
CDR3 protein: CASGTGLNTEAFF

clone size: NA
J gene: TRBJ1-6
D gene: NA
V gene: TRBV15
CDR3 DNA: TGTGCCACCAGTTCACAGGATAATTCACCCCTCCACTTT
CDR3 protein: CATSSQDNSPLHF

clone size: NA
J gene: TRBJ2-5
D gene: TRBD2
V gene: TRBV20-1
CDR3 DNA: TGCAGTGCTAGAGATCAAAACCAACCAGGAGCGGGGGACCAAGCGCAACTCCAAGAGACCCAGTACTTC
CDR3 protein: CSARDQNQPGAGDQAQLQETQYF

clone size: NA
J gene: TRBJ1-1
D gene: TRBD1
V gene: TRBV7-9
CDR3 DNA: TGTGCCAGCAGCTTAGCGTCCGGACAGGGGAACACTGAAGCTTTCTTT
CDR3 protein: CASSLASGQGNTEAFF

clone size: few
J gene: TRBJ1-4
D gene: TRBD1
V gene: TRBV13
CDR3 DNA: TGTGCCAGCAGCTTAAGATACTTCCAGGGGGCGCGGGGCGAAAAACTGTTTTTT
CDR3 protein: CASSLRYFQGARGEKLFF

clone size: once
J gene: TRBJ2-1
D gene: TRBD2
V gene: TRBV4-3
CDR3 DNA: TGCGCCAGCAGCCAAGCAAGCGGGGGACTTTACAATGAGCAGTTCTTC
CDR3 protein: CASSQASGGLYNEQFF

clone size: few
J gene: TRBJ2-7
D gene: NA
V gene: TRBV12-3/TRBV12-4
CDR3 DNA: TGTGCCAGCAGTGTACTGGGGGAGCAGTACTTC
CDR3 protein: CASSVLGEQYF